This T cell receptor (beta chain) was observed in a study of T cell responses to AZD1222 COVID-19 vaccine. General observations from the study: Among AZD1222 vaccinees, only 6 or 7 were seropositive at baseline.

In this sample, this clone turned up a few times. As yet, its antigen is unknown. The assay was immunoSEQ multiplex PCR, and TCRdb's table has in-frame clones only and misses some. The sample includes roughly 55,000 clones, 70% to 90% of them seen just once. This CDR3 comprises 16 residues. Germline CDR1 is SGHRS and CDR2 is YFSETQ. V lost 3 bases and J lost 0, with 13 bases in between. This sample comprised peripheral blood, obtained on day 0 of AZD1222 vaccination. The TCR originated in an adult in good health. The rearrangement links TRBV5-1 to TRBJ1-3; D is perhaps TRBD1 (6 bases). The CDR3: CASSYGQPSSGNTIYF. The CDR3 nucleotides are TGCGCCAGCAGCTATGGACAGCCCTCCTCTGGAAACACCATATATTTT. Variable domain in full (rest from reference TRBV5-1 and TRBJ1-3): KAGVTQTPRYLIKTRGQQVTLSCSPISGHRSVSWYQQTPGQGLQFLFEYFSETQRNKGNFPGRFSGRQFSNSRSEMNVSTLELGDSALYLCASSYGQPSSGNTIYFGEGSWLTVV.